What follows describes a single T cell receptor (beta chain). Trimming removed 4 bases from V and 2 bases from J; junction bases left unmatched: 6. Germline CDR1 DFQATT, CDR2 SNEGSKA (reference sequence). The CDR3 length is 14 residues. These data originate in a study of CD8+CD57+ T cells in acquired aplastic anemia. TCR beta VDJ combinations and CDR3 sequences were profiled from genomic DNA. TCRdb processed the reads anew with MiXCR; each CDR3 protein has one entry. Of some 150,000 distinct CDR3 sequences in the sample, roughly 48% were seen once. Previously, flow cytometry had revealed CD8+CD57+ cell expansion in the patients chosen for sequencing.

This rearrangement joins TRBV20-1 to TRBJ1-2; 8 bases are a match to TRBD1. Sequences were obtained from sorted CD4+, CD8+, or CD8+CD57+ T cells (not recorded which) from PBMCs. This TCR derives from a human donor with aplastic anemia. This chain's CDR3 is CSATPGQANYGYTF. In nucleotides, the CDR3 is TGCAGTGCTACGCCGGGACAGGCGAACTATGGCTACACCTTC.